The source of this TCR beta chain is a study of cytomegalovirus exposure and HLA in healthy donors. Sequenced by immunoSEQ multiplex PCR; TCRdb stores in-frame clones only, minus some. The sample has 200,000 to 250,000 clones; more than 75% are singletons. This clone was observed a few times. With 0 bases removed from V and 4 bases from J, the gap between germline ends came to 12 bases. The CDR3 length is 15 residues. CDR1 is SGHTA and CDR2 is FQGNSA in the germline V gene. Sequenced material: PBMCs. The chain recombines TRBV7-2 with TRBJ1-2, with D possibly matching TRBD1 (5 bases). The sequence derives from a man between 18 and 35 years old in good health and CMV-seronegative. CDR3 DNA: TGTGCCAGCAGCTTAGCGCGGCAGGGAATCTATGGCTACACCTTC. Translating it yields CASSLARQGIYGYTF.